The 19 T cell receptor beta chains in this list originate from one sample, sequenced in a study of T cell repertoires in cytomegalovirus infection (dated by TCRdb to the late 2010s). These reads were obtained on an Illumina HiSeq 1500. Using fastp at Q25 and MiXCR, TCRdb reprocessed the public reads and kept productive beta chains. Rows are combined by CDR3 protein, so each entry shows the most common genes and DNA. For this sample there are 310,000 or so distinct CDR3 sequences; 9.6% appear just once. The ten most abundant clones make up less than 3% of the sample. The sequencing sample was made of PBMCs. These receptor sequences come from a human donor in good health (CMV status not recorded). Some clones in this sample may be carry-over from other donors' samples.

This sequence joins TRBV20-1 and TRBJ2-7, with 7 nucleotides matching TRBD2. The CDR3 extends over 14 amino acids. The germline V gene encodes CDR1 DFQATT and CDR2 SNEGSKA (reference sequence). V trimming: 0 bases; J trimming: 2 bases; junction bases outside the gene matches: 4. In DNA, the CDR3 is TGCAGTGCTAGAGATGGGAGGGGAACCTACGAGCAGTACGTC. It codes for CSARDGRGTYEQYV.

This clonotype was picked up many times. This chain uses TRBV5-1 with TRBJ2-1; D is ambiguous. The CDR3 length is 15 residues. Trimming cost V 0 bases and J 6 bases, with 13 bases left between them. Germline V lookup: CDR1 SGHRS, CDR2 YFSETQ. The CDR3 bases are TGCGCCAGCAGCTTGGATTCTGGCAGGTCCAATGAGCAGTTCTTC. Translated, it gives CASSLDSGRSNEQFF.

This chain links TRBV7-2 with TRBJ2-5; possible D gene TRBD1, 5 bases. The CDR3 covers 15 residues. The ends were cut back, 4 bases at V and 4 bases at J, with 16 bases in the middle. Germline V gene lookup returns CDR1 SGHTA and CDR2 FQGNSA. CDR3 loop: CASSSIGAPGETQYF. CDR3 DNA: TGTGCCAGCAGCTCAATAGGGGCCCCGGGAGAGACCCAGTACTTC. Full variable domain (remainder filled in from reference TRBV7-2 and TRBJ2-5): GAGVSQSPSNKVTEKGKDVELRCDPISGHTALYWYRQSLGQGLEFLIYFQGNSAPDKSGLPSDRFSAERTGGSVSTLTIQRTQQEDSAVYLCASSSIGAPGETQYFGPGTRLLVL.

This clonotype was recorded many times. The CDR3 is CASSAPQGGGPGELFF. The CDR3, as DNA: TGTGCCAGCAGTGCCCCCCAGGGGGGGGGACCCGGGGAGCTGTTTTTT. This sequence joins TRBV6-1 and TRBJ2-2; the D gene could be TRBD1 or TRBD2 (7 bases each). The germline CDR1 and CDR2 sequences are MNHNS and SASEGT. The CDR3 extends over 16 amino acids. Trimming cost V 4 bases and J 6 bases, with 18 bases left between them.

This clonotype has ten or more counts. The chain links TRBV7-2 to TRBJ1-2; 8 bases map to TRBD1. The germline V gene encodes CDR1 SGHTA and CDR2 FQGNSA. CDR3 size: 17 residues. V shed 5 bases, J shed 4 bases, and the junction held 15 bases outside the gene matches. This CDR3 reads CASSPRGTAGGVYGYTF. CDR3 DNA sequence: TGTGCCAGCAGCCCTAGGGGAACGGCAGGGGGCGTCTATGGCTACACCTTC.

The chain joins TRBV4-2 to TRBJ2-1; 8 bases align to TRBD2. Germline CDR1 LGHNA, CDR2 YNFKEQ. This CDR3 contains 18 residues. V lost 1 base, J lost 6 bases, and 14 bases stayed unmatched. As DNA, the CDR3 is TGTGCCAGCAGCCAAGGCGGATCGGGGGGGATGGGGTCCAATGAGCAGTTCTTC. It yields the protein CASSQGGSGGMGSNEQFF.

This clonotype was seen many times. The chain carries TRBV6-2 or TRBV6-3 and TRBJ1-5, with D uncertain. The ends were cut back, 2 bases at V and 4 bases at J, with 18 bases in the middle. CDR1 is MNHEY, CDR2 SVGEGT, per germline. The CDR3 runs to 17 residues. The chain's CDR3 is CASSYLEAGGQNQPQHF. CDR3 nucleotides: TGTGCCAGCAGTTACCTAGAGGCTGGAGGGCAAAATCAGCCCCAGCATTTT.

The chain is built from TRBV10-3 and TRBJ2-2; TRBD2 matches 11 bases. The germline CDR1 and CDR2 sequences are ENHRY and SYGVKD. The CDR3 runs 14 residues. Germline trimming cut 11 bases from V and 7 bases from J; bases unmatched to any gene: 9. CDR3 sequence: CASQPGTSGGELFF. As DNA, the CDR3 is TGTGCCTCCCAGCCCGGGACTAGCGGCGGGGAGCTGTTTTTT.

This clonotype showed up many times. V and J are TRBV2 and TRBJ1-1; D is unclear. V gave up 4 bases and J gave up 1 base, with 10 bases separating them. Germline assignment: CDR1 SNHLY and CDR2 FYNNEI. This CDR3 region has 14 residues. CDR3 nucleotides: TGTGCCAGCAGTGGGGCAGTAGGGAACACTGAAGCTTTCTTT. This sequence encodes CASSGAVGNTEAFF.

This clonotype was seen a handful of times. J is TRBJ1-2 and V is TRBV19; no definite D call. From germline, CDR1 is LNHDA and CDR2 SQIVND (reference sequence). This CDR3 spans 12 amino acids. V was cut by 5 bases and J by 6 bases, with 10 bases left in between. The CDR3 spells CASSDGWDGYTF. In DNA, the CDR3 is TGTGCCAGTAGTGACGGGTGGGATGGCTACACCTTC.

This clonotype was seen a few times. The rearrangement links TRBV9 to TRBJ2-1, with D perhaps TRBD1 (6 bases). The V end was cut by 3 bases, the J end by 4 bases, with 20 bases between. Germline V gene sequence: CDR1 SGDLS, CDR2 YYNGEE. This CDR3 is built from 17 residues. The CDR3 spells CASSERDRDTPYNEQFF. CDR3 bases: TGTGCCAGCAGCGAGAGAGACCGGGACACCCCATACAATGAGCAGTTCTTC.

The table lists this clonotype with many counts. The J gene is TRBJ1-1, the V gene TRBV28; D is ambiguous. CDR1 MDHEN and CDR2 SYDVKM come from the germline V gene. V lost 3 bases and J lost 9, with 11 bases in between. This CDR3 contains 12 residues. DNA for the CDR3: TGTGCCAGCAGTTTGGCAGGAAGAAAAGCTTTCTTT. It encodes CASSLAGRKAFF.

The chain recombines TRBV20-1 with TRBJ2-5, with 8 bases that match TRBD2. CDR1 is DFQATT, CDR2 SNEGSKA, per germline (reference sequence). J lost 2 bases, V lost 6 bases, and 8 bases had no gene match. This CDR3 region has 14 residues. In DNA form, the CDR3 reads TGCAGTGCCTATCCCGGGGGGGGACAAGAGACCCAGTACTTC. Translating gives CSAYPGGGQETQYF.

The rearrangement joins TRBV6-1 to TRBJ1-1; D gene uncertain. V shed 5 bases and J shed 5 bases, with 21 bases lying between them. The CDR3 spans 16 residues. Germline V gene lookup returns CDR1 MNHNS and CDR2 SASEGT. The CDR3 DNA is TGTGCCAGCAGTTACTCGATGGTACGGGCGAATACTGAAGCTTTCTTT. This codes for CASSYSMVRANTEAFF.

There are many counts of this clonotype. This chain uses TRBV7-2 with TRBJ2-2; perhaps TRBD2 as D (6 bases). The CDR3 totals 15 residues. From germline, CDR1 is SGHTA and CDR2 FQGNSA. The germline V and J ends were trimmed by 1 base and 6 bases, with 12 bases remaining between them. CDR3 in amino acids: CASSLGYGGSGELFF. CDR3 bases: TGTGCCAGCAGCTTAGGATATGGGGGGTCCGGGGAGCTGTTTTTT.

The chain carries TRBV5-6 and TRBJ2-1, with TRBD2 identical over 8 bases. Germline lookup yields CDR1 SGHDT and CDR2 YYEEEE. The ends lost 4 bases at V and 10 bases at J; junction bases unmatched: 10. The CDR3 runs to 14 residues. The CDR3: CASSDGTSSLEQFF. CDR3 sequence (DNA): TGTGCCAGCAGCGACGGGACTAGTTCTCTCGAGCAGTTCTTC.

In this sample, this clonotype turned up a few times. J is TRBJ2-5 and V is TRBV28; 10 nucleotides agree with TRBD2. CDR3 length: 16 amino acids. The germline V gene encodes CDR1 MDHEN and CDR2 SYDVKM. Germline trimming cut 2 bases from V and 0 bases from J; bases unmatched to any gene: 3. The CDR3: CASSLLAGEDQETQYF. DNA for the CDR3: TGTGCCAGCAGTTTACTAGCGGGGGAGGACCAAGAGACCCAGTACTTC.

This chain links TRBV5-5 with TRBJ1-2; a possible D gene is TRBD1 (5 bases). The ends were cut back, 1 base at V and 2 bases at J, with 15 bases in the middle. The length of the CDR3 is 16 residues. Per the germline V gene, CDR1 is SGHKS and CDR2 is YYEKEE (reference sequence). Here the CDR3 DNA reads TGTGCCAGCAGCTTGACCGCAGGGAGCACAAACTATGGCTACACCTTC. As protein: CASSLTAGSTNYGYTF.

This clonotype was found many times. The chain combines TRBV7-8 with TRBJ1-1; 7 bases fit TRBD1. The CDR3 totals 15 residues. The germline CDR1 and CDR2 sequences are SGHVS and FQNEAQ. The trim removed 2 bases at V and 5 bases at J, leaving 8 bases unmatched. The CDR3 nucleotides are TGTGCCAGCAGCTTACCCAACAGGGGCTATACTGAAGCTTTCTTT. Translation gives CASSLPNRGYTEAFF.